This T cell receptor (beta chain) originates from a study of blood T cell repertoires in COVID-19. The wider study: Acute and convalescent COVID-19 samples came from the United States, Italy and Spain. In each case, the material was cDNA or gDNA derived from T cells, B-cell-depleted T cells, or PBMCs.

Source study methods: Scientists estimated how many nucleated cells there were by amplifying reference gene primers. Profiling relied on immunoSEQ multiplex PCR, and the TCRdb table lists in-frame clones only, not all of them. V and J calls and clone size are given by that table; D and trimming were obtained from the DNA. The sample has some 250,000 clones, about four fifths seen once; the top ten hold roughly 1.9%. The CDR3 consists of 15 residues. Between the trimmed V and J ends, which lost 3 bases and 3 bases, there was a span of 12 bases. CDR1 and CDR2 from the germline V gene are KGHSH and LQKENI. The sample holds a few counts of this clone.

The chain links TRBV18 to TRBJ1-5; D unclear. This clonotype was obtained from a man aged 30-40 years who had recovered from COVID-19. Source material: peripheral blood. The CDR3 nucleotides read TGTGCCAGCTCACCCGCGGGCACGGTCAATCAGCCCCAGCATTTT. Protein product: CASSPAGTVNQPQHF.